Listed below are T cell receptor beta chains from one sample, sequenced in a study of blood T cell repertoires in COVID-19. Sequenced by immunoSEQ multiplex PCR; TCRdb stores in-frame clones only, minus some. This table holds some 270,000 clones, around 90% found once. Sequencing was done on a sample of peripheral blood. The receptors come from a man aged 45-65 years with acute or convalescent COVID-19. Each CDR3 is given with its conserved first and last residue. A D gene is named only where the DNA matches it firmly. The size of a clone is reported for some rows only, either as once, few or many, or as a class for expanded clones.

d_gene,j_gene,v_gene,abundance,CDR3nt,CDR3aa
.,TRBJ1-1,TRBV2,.,TGTGCCAGCAACCGGGGGATGAACACTGAAGCTTTCTTT,CASNRGMNTEAFF
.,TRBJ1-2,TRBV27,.,TGTGCCAGCAGGCAGTACAGGGCCGGGGGCTACACCTTC,CASRQYRAGGYTF
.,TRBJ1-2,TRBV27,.,TGTGCCAGCAGTTTATCCGGGACATTTAACTATGGCTACACCTTC,CASSLSGTFNYGYTF
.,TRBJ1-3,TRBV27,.,TGTGCCAGCAGTCGCATAGGGGAACGGGACACCATATATTTT,CASSRIGERDTIYF
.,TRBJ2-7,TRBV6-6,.,TGTGCCAGCAGTTCCAGGGGCAACTCCTACGAGCAGTACTTC,CASSSRGNSYEQYF
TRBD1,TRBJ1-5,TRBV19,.,TGTGCCAGTAACCTGGACAGGGGGCAGCCCCAGCATTTT,CASNLDRGQPQHF
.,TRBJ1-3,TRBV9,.,TGTGCCAGCAGCGTAGGGGGCGGTAATACTGGAAACACCATATATTTT,CASSVGGGNTGNTIYF
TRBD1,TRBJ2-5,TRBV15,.,TGTGCCACCAGGGACGGGACAGGGTATGGAGAGACCCAGTACTTC,CATRDGTGYGETQYF
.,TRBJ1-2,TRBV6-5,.,TGTGCCAGCAGCCAAGGGACTCTGGGAAACTATGGCTACACCTTC,CASSQGTLGNYGYTF
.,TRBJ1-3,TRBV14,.,TGTGCCAGCAGCGTGCAGGCGAGCGGAAACACCATATATTTT,CASSVQASGNTIYF
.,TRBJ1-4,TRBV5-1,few,TGCGCCAGCAGCGGTGGACAGATTAATGAAAAACTGTTTTTT,CASSGGQINEKLFF
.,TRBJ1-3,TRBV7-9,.,TGTGCCAGCAGCTCGAGCTCTGGAAACACCATATATTTT,CASSSSSGNTIYF
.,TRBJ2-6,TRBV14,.,TGTGCCAGCAGCCAGGGACACTCTGGGGCCAACGTCCTGACTTTC,CASSQGHSGANVLTF
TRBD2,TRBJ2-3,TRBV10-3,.,TGTGCCATCAGTGTGCTAGCGGGGGGTCCCCCTAGCACAGATACGCAGTATTTT,CAISVLAGGPPSTDTQYF
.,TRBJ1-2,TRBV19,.,TGTGCCAGTGGCAGGCAGTTACTGGATGGCTACACCTTC,CASGRQLLDGYTF
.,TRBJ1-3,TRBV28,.,TGTGCCAGCAGTTTTCAGGGTAGCTCTGGAAACACCATATATTTT,CASSFQGSSGNTIYF
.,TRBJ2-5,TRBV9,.,TGTGCCAGCAGCGTAGGGTCGGAAGAGACCCAGTACTTC,CASSVGSEETQYF
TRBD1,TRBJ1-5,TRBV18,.,TGTGCCAGCTCTATCGCCCCTGACAGGGGAGGTAGCAATCAGCCCCAGCATTTT,CASSIAPDRGGSNQPQHF
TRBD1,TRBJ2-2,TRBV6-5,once,TGTGCCAGCTCCTCGGGACAGGGTGTTATCGGGGAGCTGTTTTTT,CASSSGQGVIGELFF
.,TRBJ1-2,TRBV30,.,TGTGCCTGGAGGGGGTTCTCGGACTTAACCCTCTATGGCTACACCTTC,CAWRGFSDLTLYGYTF
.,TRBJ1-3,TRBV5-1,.,TGCGCCAGCAGCCAGTCCTCTGGAAACACCATATATTTT,CASSQSSGNTIYF
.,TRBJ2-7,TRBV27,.,TGTGCCAGCAGTGTCCAGGACACTCCTTTTCTTTACGAGCAGTACTTC,CASSVQDTPFLYEQYF
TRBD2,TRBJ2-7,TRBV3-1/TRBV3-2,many,TGTGCCAGCAGCCAAGGTCTAGCGGGGGAAACCTACGAGCAGTACTTC,CASSQGLAGETYEQYF
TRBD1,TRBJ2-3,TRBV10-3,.,TGTGCCATCAGCATGGGACAGGACACAGATACGCAGTATTTT,CAISMGQDTDTQYF
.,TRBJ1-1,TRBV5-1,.,TGCGCCAGCAGCTATGACAGGATGGCAGAAGCTTTCTTT,CASSYDRMAEAFF
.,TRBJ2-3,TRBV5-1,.,TGCGCCAGCAGCTTGGGTCCCTCTGGCACAGATACGCAGTATTTT,CASSLGPSGTDTQYF
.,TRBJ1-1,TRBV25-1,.,TGTGCCAGCAGTGAAGGGTTGGGGAGCACTGAAGCTTTCTTT,CASSEGLGSTEAFF
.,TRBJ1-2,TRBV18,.,TGTGCCAGCTCATCTCGGGGGGTGGAATATGGCTACACCTTC,CASSSRGVEYGYTF
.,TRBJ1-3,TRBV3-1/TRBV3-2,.,TGTGCCAGCAGCCAAGGGGGGGGCTCTGGAAACACCATATATTTT,CASSQGGGSGNTIYF
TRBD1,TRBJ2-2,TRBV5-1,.,TGCGCCAGCAGTTCGGCGGGGACAGGGGTGTCCGGGGAGCTGTTTTTT,CASSSAGTGVSGELFF
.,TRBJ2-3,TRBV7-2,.,TGTGCCATTGGATCCTGGGGAGGCCCTAGCACAGATACGCAGTATTTT,CAIGSWGGPSTDTQYF
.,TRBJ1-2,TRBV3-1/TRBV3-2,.,TGTGCCAGCAGCCGTCCGGGAGGGCCTATATATGGCTACACCTTC,CASSRPGGPIYGYTF
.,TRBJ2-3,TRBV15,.,TGTGCCACCAGCGGCGGGATGGACCGTTCCACAGATACGCAGTATTTT,CATSGGMDRSTDTQYF
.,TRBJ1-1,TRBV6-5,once,TGTGCCAGCAGTAGGACTGGGACTGCCGAAGCTTTCTTT,CASSRTGTAEAFF
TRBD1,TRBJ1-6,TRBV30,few,TGTGCCTGGAGTGGGGACAGGGGCTATTCACCCCTCCACTTT,CAWSGDRGYSPLHF
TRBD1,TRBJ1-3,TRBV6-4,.,TGTGCCAGCAGTGCGACAGGGGGCACATTTTCTGGAAACACCATATATTTT,CASSATGGTFSGNTIYF
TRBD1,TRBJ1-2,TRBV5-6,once,TGTGCCAGCAGCTCGCTATCCAGGGGGGAAGTTCTCTATGGCTACACCTTC,CASSSLSRGEVLYGYTF
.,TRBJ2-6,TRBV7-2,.,TGTGCCAGCAGCTTAGATAGGGGGACGTCGCCCTCTGGGGCCAACGTCCTGACTTTC,CASSLDRGTSPSGANVLTF
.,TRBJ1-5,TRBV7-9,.,TGTGCCAGCAGCTTAGGGGGGGGACCCAATCAGCCCCAGCATTTT,CASSLGGGPNQPQHF
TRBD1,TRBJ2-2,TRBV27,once,TGTGCCAGCAGCCGGGACAGGGTATTGGCCGGGGAGCTGTTTTTT,CASSRDRVLAGELFF
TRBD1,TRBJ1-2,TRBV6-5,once,TGTGCCAGCAGTTACTCGAAGAGGCAGGGGGCGGCAGCCACCTTC,CASSYSKRQGAAATF
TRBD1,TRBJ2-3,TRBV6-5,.,TGTGCCAGCAGCTCGACAGGGCGCCCAGATACGCAGTATTTT,CASSSTGRPDTQYF
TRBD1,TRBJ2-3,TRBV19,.,TGTGCCAGTAGAGACAGGGGGACAGATACGCAGTATTTT,CASRDRGTDTQYF
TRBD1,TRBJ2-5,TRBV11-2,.,TGTGCCAGCAGCGGATGGGCAGGGGGCGCGGAGACCCAGTACTTC,CASSGWAGGAETQYF
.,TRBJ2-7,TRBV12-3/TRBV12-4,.,TGTGCCAGCAGGAAGGGGCCCTCCTACGAGCAGTACTTC,CASRKGPSYEQYF